Following are 2 T cell receptor beta chains from one sample sequenced in a study of cytomegalovirus exposure and HLA in healthy donors. PCR primers comprised 60 Vbeta and 13 Jbeta primers. Profiling relied on immunoSEQ multiplex PCR, and the TCRdb table lists in-frame clones only, not all of them. The sample yields about 200,000 clones, around four fifths seen once. Sequencing input: PBMCs. The origin of the receptors is a woman in her forties or fifties in good health and CMV-seropositive.

V is TRBV11-2 and J is TRBJ2-6; 7 bases line up with TRBD1. Trimming cost V 0 bases and J 0 bases; bases outside gene matches: 5. CDR3 length equals 18 residues. Germline-derived CDR1 and CDR2 are SGHAT and FQNNGV. CDR3 residues: CASSLEDRVSSGANVLTF. For the CDR3, the DNA is TGTGCCAGCAGCTTAGAAGACAGGGTTTCCTCTGGGGCCAACGTCCTGACTTTC.

The chain employs TRBV19 and TRBJ2-3; a possible D gene is TRBD2 (6 bases). V gave up 9 bases and J gave up 2 bases, with 15 bases separating them. The CDR3 covers 14 residues. Looked up from germline, CDR1 is LNHDA and CDR2 is SQIVND (reference sequence). CDR3 in DNA: TGTGCCAGCACGCGGGCGGACTACACAGATACGCAGTATTTT. Encoded protein: CASTRADYTDTQYF.